The 3 T cell receptor beta chains below come from one sample, sequenced in a study of blood T cells in healthy people across ages. PCR was performed a second time for roughly 7 to 11 cycles using a sample-barcoded 5' primer and a J-beta primer mix. TCRdb itself ran the 5' RACE reads through MiXCR, one entry per CDR3 protein. The sample holds some 710,000 distinct CDR3 sequences; roughly 20% are singletons and the top ten take roughly a fifth. Sequencing was carried out using blood. The source is a man between 65 and 79 years old in good health.

This chain connects TRBV6-5 to TRBJ1-5, with 10 positions matching TRBD1. Unmatched junction bases numbered 3, after V lost 6 bases and J lost 4 bases. CDR1 and CDR2 (germline): MNHEY, SVGAGI. The length of the CDR3 is 14 residues. The CDR3 spells CASRPDRGNQPQHF. Written as DNA, the CDR3 is TGTGCCAGCAGACCGGACAGGGGGAATCAGCCCCAGCATTTT.

The chain combines TRBV19 with TRBJ2-6; TRBD2 matches 7 bases. CDR3 length: 16 amino acids. With 5 bases clipped from V and 1 base from J, the junction kept 5 bases outside the gene matches. From germline, CDR1 is LNHDA and CDR2 SQIVND (reference sequence). The CDR3 region has the DNA TGTGCCAGTAGTCCCAGCGGGGTATCTGGGGCCAACGTCCTGACTTTC. This encodes CASSPSGVSGANVLTF.

This clonotype was seen a few times. This sequence joins TRBV28 and TRBJ2-1; D is possibly TRBD1 or TRBD2 (6 bases each). Germline V lookup: CDR1 MDHEN, CDR2 SYDVKM. The V end lost 5 bases, the J end lost 8 bases, and 19 bases lay between the germline ends. CDR3 length equals 15 residues. For the CDR3, the DNA is TGTGCCAGCAGTAGGGTCCTGGGGGGCAATCATGAGCAGTTCTTC. Residues: CASSRVLGGNHEQFF.